These 9 T cell receptor beta chains share one sample of origin, sequenced in a study of neoadjuvant anti-PD-1 for oral cavity cancer. Sequencing used immunoSEQ multiplex PCR; TCRdb keeps in-frame clones, though not all of them. The sample records under 20,000 clones, over 65% being singletons. Sequenced material: PBMCs, taken before nivolumab (anti-PD-1) treatment. The receptors were gathered from a person aged 40 to 85 with oral cavity squamous cell carcinoma.

The chain employs TRBV7-8 and TRBJ1-2; D is undetermined. V lost 0 bases and J 8 bases, leaving 10 bases between the germline ends. The CDR3 runs to 13 residues. CDR1 is SGHVS and CDR2 is FQNEAQ in the germline V gene. The CDR3 reads CASSLAQEGGYTF. In nucleotides, the CDR3 is TGTGCCAGCAGCTTAGCCCAGGAAGGAGGCTACACCTTC.

The chain recombines TRBV5-4 with TRBJ2-7; TRBD1 aligns across 8 bases. With V trimmed by 3 bases and J by 3 bases, 11 bases remained unmatched. Germline V lookup: CDR1 SGHNT, CDR2 YYREEE (reference sequence). The CDR3 sequence is 16 residues long. In DNA form, the CDR3 reads TGTGCCAGCAGCTCCAAGGGGACAGGAAGACTCTACGAGCAGTACTTC. Translating gives CASSSKGTGRLYEQYF.

The gene calls are TRBV5-1 and TRBJ2-5; TRBD1 is a possible D gene (5 bases). CDR3 size: 15 residues. Germline V gene data show CDR1 as SGHRS and CDR2 as YFSETQ. V was shortened by 0 bases and J by 0 bases, with 9 bases between the two germline ends. CDR3 DNA sequence: TGCGCCAGCAGCTTGGGTCCAGGGAACCAAGAGACCCAGTACTTC. It yields the protein CASSLGPGNQETQYF.

The J gene is TRBJ2-1, the V gene TRBV30; possible D gene TRBD2, 6 bases. Germline lookup yields CDR1 GTSNPN and CDR2 SVGIG (reference sequence). The length of the CDR3 is 15 residues. Trimming took off 3 bases at V and 2 bases at J, with 14 bases between the two ends. The CDR3 reads CAWSATSSAYNEQFF. CDR3 bases: TGTGCCTGGAGCGCTACTAGCTCGGCCTACAATGAGCAGTTCTTC.

V gene TRBV7-3 combines with J gene TRBJ2-3, with 11 bases fitting TRBD1. From germline, CDR1 is SGHTA and CDR2 FQGTGA. Unmatched junction bases numbered 3, after V lost 5 bases and J lost 5 bases. The CDR3 has 14 amino acids. CDR3 DNA: TGTGCCAGCAGCCCGGACAGGGGGCGAGATACGCAGTATTTT. Translation gives CASSPDRGRDTQYF. The whole variable domain, filled in from reference TRBV7-3 and TRBJ2-3, reads GAGVSQTPSNKVTEKGKYVELRCDPISGHTALYWYRQSLGQGPEFLIYFQGTGAADDSGLPNDRFFAVRPEGSVSTLKIQRTERGDSAVYLCASSPDRGRDTQYFGPGTRLTVL.

This clone was seen only once. The chain couples TRBV6-6 to TRBJ2-7; the D gene is possibly TRBD1 (6 bases). This CDR3 contains 15 residues. Germline CDR1 reads MNHNY; CDR2 reads SVGAGI (reference sequence). V gave up 6 bases and J gave up 2 bases, with 17 bases separating them. The CDR3 sequence: CASRFLQGPTYEQYF. The CDR3, as DNA: TGTGCCAGCAGATTCCTACAGGGCCCTACCTACGAGCAGTACTTC.

This chain joins TRBV2 and TRBJ1-4; no definite D call. In germline, CDR1 is SNHLY, CDR2 FYNNEI. V was trimmed by 3 bases and J by 14 bases, leaving 7 bases between them. The CDR3 sequence is 10 residues long. Here the CDR3 reads CASSDGKLFF. For the CDR3, the DNA is TGTGCCAGCAGTGATGGGAAGCTGTTTTTT.

The chain combines TRBV9 with TRBJ2-2; D gene ambiguous. V lost 3 bases and J 0 bases, leaving 6 bases between the germline ends. The CDR3 loop spans 14 amino acids. CDR1 SGDLS and CDR2 YYNGEE come from the germline V gene. The CDR3 nucleotides read TGTGCCAGCAGCGAGGGCTCGAACACCGGGGAGCTGTTTTTT. Translating gives CASSEGSNTGELFF.

The chain links TRBV6-1 to TRBJ1-5, with TRBD1 as a possible D gene (5 bases). Germline V gene data show CDR1 as MNHNS and CDR2 as SASEGT. The CDR3 runs to 15 residues. V gave up 5 bases and J gave up 5 bases, with 16 bases separating them. The chain's CDR3 is CASSPGLWRDQPQHF. DNA for the CDR3: TGTGCCAGCAGTCCGGGACTTTGGCGGGATCAGCCCCAGCATTTT.